One T cell receptor (beta chain) is described in this entry. This sample is drawn from a study of blood T cell repertoires in COVID-19. Sequencing was performed with immunoSEQ multiplex PCR; in TCRdb, only in-frame clones are kept and a portion is missing. This table holds a few hundred thousand clones, 75% to 90% found once. Per germline, CDR1 SGHTA and CDR2 FQGTGA. The germline V and J ends were trimmed by 1 base and 5 bases, with 10 bases remaining between them. There are 14 residues in the CDR3. Specimen: PBMCs or T cells enriched from blood (not recorded which). The chain couples TRBV7-3 to TRBJ2-3, with D perhaps matching TRBD2 (5 bases). This TCR was sampled from a woman younger than 45 who had been exposed to COVID-19. The CDR3 protein is CASSLRLAVDTQYF. In DNA, the CDR3 is TGTGCCAGCAGCTTAAGGCTAGCCGTAGATACGCAGTATTTT.